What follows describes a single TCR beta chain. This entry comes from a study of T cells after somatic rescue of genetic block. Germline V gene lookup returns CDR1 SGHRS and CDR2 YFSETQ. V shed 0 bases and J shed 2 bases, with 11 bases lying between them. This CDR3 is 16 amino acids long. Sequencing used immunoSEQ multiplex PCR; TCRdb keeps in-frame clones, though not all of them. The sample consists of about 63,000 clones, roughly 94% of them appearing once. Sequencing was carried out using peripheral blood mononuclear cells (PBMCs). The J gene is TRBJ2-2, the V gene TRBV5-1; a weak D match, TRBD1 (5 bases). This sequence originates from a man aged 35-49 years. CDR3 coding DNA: TGCGCCAGCAGCTTGGTTGCACAGGCCAACACCGGGGAGCTGTTTTTT. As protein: CASSLVAQANTGELFF. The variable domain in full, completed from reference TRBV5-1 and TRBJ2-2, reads KAGVTQTPRYLIKTRGQQVTLSCSPISGHRSVSWYQQTPGQGLQFLFEYFSETQRNKGNFPGRFSGRQFSNSRSEMNVSTLELGDSALYLCASSLVAQANTGELFFGEGSRLTVL.